This TCR beta chain was captured in a study of OX40 agonist ivuxolimab in advanced cancers. Looking at the study overall: Three patients got partial responses; one had hepatocellular carcinoma and two had cutaneous melanoma. Study findings and constraints: In the 0.1 to 3.0 mg/kg range, CD4+ and CD8+ blood T cells had expanded clonally by week 6.

At baseline, cycle 4 day 1, and cycle 7 day 1, blood was sampled. As for this clone: Its cognate antigen is unknown.

CDR3 length equals 13 residues. Losses at the gene ends were 6 bases for V and 8 bases for J; bases not matched to a gene: 4. CDR1 is SGHDN, CDR2 FVKESK, per germline. Assay used: immunoSEQ multiplex PCR; TCRdb lists only in-frame clones, some missing. The sample shows around 68,000 clones, about 84% of them seen only once. This material consisted of CD4+ or CD8+ T cells sorted from blood, taken in a trial of the OX40 agonist ivuxolimab. This chain links TRBV14 with TRBJ1-6; 7 positions match TRBD1. This TCR was sampled from an adult with an advanced solid tumor such as melanoma, head and neck, liver or kidney cancer. The CDR3 nucleotides read TGTGCCAGCAGAGCCACAGGGGATTCACCCCTCCACTTT. This encodes CASRATGDSPLHF.